The next 26 T cell receptor beta chains were all read from a single sample in a study of OX40 agonist ivuxolimab in advanced cancers. Repertoires were generated with immunoSEQ multiplex PCR, while TCRdb's copy carries only in-frame clones and drops some. The sample has 15,000 to 20,000 clones; about four fifths are singletons. The starting material was CD4+ or CD8+ T cells sorted from blood, obtained in a trial of the OX40 agonist ivuxolimab. The origin of the receptors is an adult with an advanced solid tumor such as melanoma, head and neck, liver or kidney cancer.

This chain uses TRBV7-9 with TRBJ2-5, with 7 bases fitting TRBD1. The CDR3 spans 16 residues. Per the germline V gene, CDR1 is SEHNR and CDR2 is FQNEAQ (reference sequence). V was clipped by 6 bases and J by 5 bases; unmatched bases: 15. The CDR3 spells CASSYGQATRLETQYF. The CDR3, as DNA: TGTGCCAGCAGTTACGGACAGGCCACGAGGCTGGAGACCCAGTACTTC.

The V call is TRBV19, the J call TRBJ2-7; possible D gene TRBD2, 5 bases. V was pared by 1 base and J by 5 bases, with 12 bases between. The CDR3 loop spans 14 amino acids. Germline CDR1 and CDR2: LNHDA and SQIVND (reference sequence). The CDR3 here is CASSIVLVGNEQYF. The CDR3 DNA reads as TGTGCCAGTAGTATAGTACTAGTGGGCAACGAGCAGTACTTC.

The V and J genes are TRBV9 and TRBJ2-7; D could derive from TRBD1 or TRBD2 (6 bases each). The V end was cut by 0 bases, the J end by 1 base, with 14 bases between. CDR3 length: 16 residues. Germline loops: CDR1 SGDLS, CDR2 YYNGEE. Here the CDR3 reads CASSVGLGGGSYEQYF. The CDR3 DNA follows: TGTGCCAGCAGCGTAGGTCTGGGGGGCGGTTCCTACGAGCAGTACTTC.

The chain uses TRBV28 and TRBJ2-7; a weak D match, TRBD2 (7 bases). The CDR3 has 14 amino acids. Trimming removed 5 bases from V and 5 bases from J, with 16 bases in between. Germline CDR1 and CDR2: MDHEN and SYDVKM. This CDR3 is CASSPLGGADEQYF. In nucleotides, the CDR3 is TGTGCCAGCAGTCCTTTGGGGGGGGCCGACGAGCAGTACTTC. Full variable domain (remainder filled in from reference TRBV28 and TRBJ2-7): DVKVTQSSRYLVKRTGEKVFLECVQDMDHENMFWYRQDPGLGLRLIYFSYDVKMKEKGDIPEGYSVSREKKERFSLILESASTNQTSMYLCASSPLGGADEQYFGPGTRLTVT.

This chain joins TRBV19 and TRBJ2-1; D is unresolved. This CDR3 region has 15 residues. Germline V gene lookup returns CDR1 LNHDA and CDR2 SQIVND (reference sequence). V was cut by 3 bases and J by 4 bases, with 13 bases left in between. The CDR3, as DNA: TGTGCCAGTAGTATTGGGCTGGCTGTTTACAATGAGCAGTTCTTC. It codes for CASSIGLAVYNEQFF.

V is TRBV7-2 and J is TRBJ1-2; D remains unclear. CDR3 length: 11 amino acids. Trimming took 5 bases from V and 8 from J, leaving 9 bases between them. Germline values: CDR1 SGHTA, CDR2 FQGNSA. This chain's CDR3 is CASSDRRGYTF. CDR3 in DNA: TGTGCCAGCAGCGACCGTCGGGGCTACACCTTC.

Comment on this clone: A junction boundary mismatches the germline segment, possibly from a read error. The J gene is TRBJ1-2, the V gene TRBV4-1; the D gene is possibly TRBD1 (5 bases). Germline CDR1 is MGHRA and CDR2 is YSYEKL. The CDR3 runs to 12 residues. The CDR3 reads CASSQVGEEPYF. For the CDR3, the DNA is TGCGCCAGCAGCCAAGTAGGGGAGGAGCCCTACTTC.

This chain joins TRBV4-1 and TRBJ2-5, with D maybe TRBD2 (6 bases). V lost 2 bases to trimming and J lost 5 bases, with 12 bases between them. The germline gives CDR1 MGHRA, CDR2 YSYEKL. The length of the CDR3 is 14 residues. The CDR3 sequence is CASSQWRDGETQYF. The CDR3 DNA reads as TGCGCCAGCAGCCAATGGCGGGACGGTGAGACCCAGTACTTC.

The CDR3 DNA follows: TGTGCCAGCAGTTTATATGGTAGGGGGAGGGTCGAGCAGTACTTC. The encoded protein is CASSLYGRGRVEQYF. The chain links TRBV28 to TRBJ2-7; maybe TRBD2 (7 bases). The CDR3 is 15 amino acids. The germline V gene encodes CDR1 MDHEN and CDR2 SYDVKM. With 1 base removed from V and 6 bases from J, the gap between germline ends came to 16 bases.

This clone was recorded only once. V is TRBV18 and J is TRBJ2-7; the match to TRBD2 covers 12 bases. The CDR3 length is 15 residues. V was pared by 6 bases and J by 3 bases, with 6 bases of the junction left unmatched. The germline gives CDR1 KGHSH, CDR2 LQKENI. The CDR3 sequence is CASSNLTSGSYEQYF. The CDR3 coding sequence is TGTGCCAGCTCGAACCTGACTAGCGGGAGCTACGAGCAGTACTTC.

In the case of this clone: A read error may produce the germline difference seen at one junction end. The chain has TRBV7-9 and TRBJ2-7; 11 positions agree with TRBD2. Germline assignment: CDR1 SEHNR and CDR2 FQNEAQ (reference sequence). The CDR3 contains 15 residues. CDR3 sequence: CASSRTSGSSYEQHF. The CDR3 DNA sequence: TGTGCCAGCAGCCGAACTAGCGGGAGCTCCTACGAGCAGCACTTC.

This chain joins TRBV4-1 and TRBJ2-7, with unresolved D. CDR1 is MGHRA and CDR2 is YSYEKL in the germline V gene. The CDR3 is 16 residues long. Trimming cost V 0 bases and J 6 bases, with 18 bases left between them. The CDR3 region is CASSQEVPPSEAEQYF. The CDR3 DNA sequence: TGCGCCAGCAGCCAAGAGGTGCCCCCAAGTGAGGCCGAGCAGTACTTC.

This clone is medium-sized (0.01 to 0.1%) in the sample. Other DNA sequences in the sample encode the same CDR3. The chain is built from TRBV4-3 and TRBJ2-7, with D possibly TRBD2 on 5 matching bases. CDR3 length: 15 residues. Per the germline V gene, CDR1 is LGHNA and CDR2 is YSLEER. The ends were cut back, 4 bases at V and 3 bases at J, with 16 bases in the middle. CDR3 sequence reads: CASSPQNTGSYEQYF. Written as DNA, the CDR3 is TGCGCCAGCAGCCCCCAGAATACGGGGAGCTACGAGCAGTACTTC.

This chain uses TRBV28 with TRBJ2-1, with 7 bases lining up with TRBD2. The ends lost 6 bases at V and 4 bases at J; junction bases unmatched: 9. Per the germline V gene, CDR1 is MDHEN and CDR2 is SYDVKM. This CDR3 is built from 15 residues. The CDR3, as DNA: TGTGCCAGCAGGTGGGTGAGCGGGGAGTACAATGAGCAGTTCTTC. The encoded protein is CASRWVSGEYNEQFF.

V gene TRBV11-2 combines with J gene TRBJ2-7; no firm D call. The V end was cut by 3 bases, the J end by 2 bases, with 11 bases between. Germline CDR1 SGHAT, CDR2 FQNNGV. The CDR3 totals 14 residues. CDR3 in amino acids: CASSLHNNPYEQYF. The CDR3 nucleotides read TGTGCCAGCAGCTTGCACAACAACCCCTACGAGCAGTACTTC.

The chain uses TRBV25-1 and TRBJ1-6; perhaps TRBD1 as D (5 bases). Germline lookup yields CDR1 MGHDK and CDR2 SYGVNS. Trimming removed 8 bases from V and 3 bases from J, with 14 bases in between. The CDR3 is 15 residues long. The CDR3 region is CASWGGDSYNSPLHF. The CDR3, as DNA: TGTGCCAGCTGGGGGGGTGACAGCTATAATTCACCCCTCCACTTT.

The chain links TRBV6-5 to TRBJ1-6; D ambiguous. V lost 7 bases, J lost 4 bases, and 11 bases lay in between. Germline V CDR1 and CDR2: MNHEY, SVGAGI. The CDR3 runs to 14 residues. The DNA of the CDR3 is TGTGCCAGCACTGACGGGATTTATAATTCACCCCTCCACTTT. This codes for CASTDGIYNSPLHF.

This sequence joins TRBV9 and TRBJ2-1, with 9 nucleotides matching TRBD1. The CDR3 has 19 amino acids. Germline V CDR1 and CDR2: SGDLS, YYNGEE. J lost 2 bases, V lost 3 bases, and 15 bases had no gene match. CDR3 in DNA: TGTGCCAGCAGCGACGGGACAGGGTCCACAAGCGGGACCTACAATGAGCAGTTCTTC. Translated: CASSDGTGSTSGTYNEQFF. Filled out from reference TRBV9 and TRBJ2-1, the complete variable domain reads DSGVTQTPKHLITATGQRVTLRCSPRSGDLSVYWYQQSLDQGLQFLIQYYNGEERAKGNILERFSAQQFPDLHSELNLSSLELGDSALYFCASSDGTGSTSGTYNEQFFGPGTRLTVL.

V is TRBV6-1 and J is TRBJ1-5; possibly TRBD1 for D (5 bases). CDR1 is MNHNS, CDR2 SASEGT, per germline. There are 14 residues in the CDR3. The ends were cut back, 1 base at V and 2 bases at J, with 6 bases in the middle. The CDR3 sequence is CASSEVGGNQPQHF. CDR3 nucleotides: TGTGCCAGCAGTGAAGTAGGGGGCAATCAGCCCCAGCATTTT.

There are a few counts of this clone. The V gene is TRBV5-6, the J gene TRBJ2-7; possibly TRBD2 for D (6 bases). This CDR3 is 13 amino acids long. Germline lookup yields CDR1 SGHDT and CDR2 YYEEEE. V was shortened by 2 bases and J by 7 bases, with 13 bases between the two germline ends. CDR3 bases: TGTGCCAGCAGCTTAGGTGATGGGGGGGAGCAGTACTTC. Translated: CASSLGDGGEQYF.

The V gene is TRBV7-9, the J gene TRBJ2-1, with D perhaps matching TRBD2 (6 bases). Germline V gives CDR1 SEHNR, CDR2 FQNEAQ (reference sequence). The V end lost 3 bases, the J end lost 3 bases, and 15 bases lay between the germline ends. CDR3 length equals 16 residues. This CDR3 reads CASSFPRDSFYNEQFF. CDR3 in DNA: TGTGCCAGCAGCTTTCCCCGGGACTCATTCTACAATGAGCAGTTCTTC.

This sequence joins TRBV5-1 and TRBJ1-1, with D possibly TRBD1 on 5 matching bases. The CDR3 is made up of 17 amino acids. The V gene lost 2 bases and the J gene lost 5 bases, with 22 bases spanning the gap. Germline lookup yields CDR1 SGHRS and CDR2 YFSETQ. Here the CDR3 reads CASSFRSVTEGETEAFF. The CDR3 DNA reads TGCGCCAGCAGCTTCAGGTCGGTAACAGAAGGGGAGACTGAAGCTTTCTTT. The full variable domain, its missing parts supplied by reference TRBV5-1 and TRBJ1-1, is KAGVTQTPRYLIKTRGQQVTLSCSPISGHRSVSWYQQTPGQGLQFLFEYFSETQRNKGNFPGRFSGRQFSNSRSEMNVSTLELGDSALYLCASSFRSVTEGETEAFFGQGTRLTVV.

The count of this clone is one. This chain links TRBV20-1 with TRBJ1-6, with a possible D match to TRBD1 (6 bases). The CDR3 runs 8 residues. Per germline, CDR1 DFQATT and CDR2 SNEGSKA (reference sequence). V dropped 6 bases and J dropped 16 bases, with 7 bases sitting between them. The CDR3 protein is CSAGHLHF. The CDR3 nucleotides read TGCAGTGCGGGACATCTCCACTTT.

The rearrangement joins TRBV7-2 to TRBJ2-5, with D possibly matching TRBD2 (5 bases). Trimming stripped 5 bases from V and 1 base from J, with 14 bases between. Per the germline V gene, CDR1 is SGHTA and CDR2 is FQGNSA. The CDR3 has 15 residues. CDR3 nucleotide sequence: TGTGCCAGCAGCCAAACCCCCGCGGGCCAAGAGACCCAGTACTTC. Residues: CASSQTPAGQETQYF.

The gene calls are TRBV9 and TRBJ2-7; no definite D call. The CDR3 has 12 amino acids. V was cut by 3 bases and J by 1 base, with 5 bases left in between. The germline V gene encodes CDR1 SGDLS and CDR2 YYNGEE. This CDR3 reads CASSGQSYEQYF. In DNA form, the CDR3 reads TGTGCCAGCAGCGGCCAATCCTACGAGCAGTACTTC.

This clone occurred a few times. The chain combines TRBV9 with TRBJ2-7, with 16 nucleotides matching TRBD2. J gave up 7 bases and V 4 bases, and 2 bases lay outside the gene matches. The CDR3 spans 14 residues. Germline-derived CDR1 and CDR2 are SGDLS and YYNGEE. CDR3 bases: TGTGCCAGCAGCATGGGACTAGCGGGAGGGGAGCAGTACTTC. Its protein product is CASSMGLAGGEQYF.